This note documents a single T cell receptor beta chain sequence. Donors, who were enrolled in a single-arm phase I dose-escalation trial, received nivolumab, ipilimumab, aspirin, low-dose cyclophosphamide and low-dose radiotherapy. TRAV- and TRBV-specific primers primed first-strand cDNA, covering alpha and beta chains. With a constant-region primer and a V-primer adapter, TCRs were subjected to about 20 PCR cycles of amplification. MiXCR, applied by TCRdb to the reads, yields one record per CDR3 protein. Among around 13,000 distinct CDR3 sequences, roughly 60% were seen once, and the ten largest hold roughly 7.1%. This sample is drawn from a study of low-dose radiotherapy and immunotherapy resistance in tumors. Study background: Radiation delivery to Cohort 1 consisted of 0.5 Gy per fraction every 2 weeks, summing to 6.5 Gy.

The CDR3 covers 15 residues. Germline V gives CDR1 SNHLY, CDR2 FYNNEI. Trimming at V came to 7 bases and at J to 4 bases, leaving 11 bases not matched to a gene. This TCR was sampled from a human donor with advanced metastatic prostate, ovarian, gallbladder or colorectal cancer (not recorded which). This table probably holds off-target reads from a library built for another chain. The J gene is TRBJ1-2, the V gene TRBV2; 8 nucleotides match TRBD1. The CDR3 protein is CASNQPGQATYGYTF. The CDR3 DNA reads TGTGCCAGCAACCAACCGGGACAGGCGACCTATGGCTACACCTTC.